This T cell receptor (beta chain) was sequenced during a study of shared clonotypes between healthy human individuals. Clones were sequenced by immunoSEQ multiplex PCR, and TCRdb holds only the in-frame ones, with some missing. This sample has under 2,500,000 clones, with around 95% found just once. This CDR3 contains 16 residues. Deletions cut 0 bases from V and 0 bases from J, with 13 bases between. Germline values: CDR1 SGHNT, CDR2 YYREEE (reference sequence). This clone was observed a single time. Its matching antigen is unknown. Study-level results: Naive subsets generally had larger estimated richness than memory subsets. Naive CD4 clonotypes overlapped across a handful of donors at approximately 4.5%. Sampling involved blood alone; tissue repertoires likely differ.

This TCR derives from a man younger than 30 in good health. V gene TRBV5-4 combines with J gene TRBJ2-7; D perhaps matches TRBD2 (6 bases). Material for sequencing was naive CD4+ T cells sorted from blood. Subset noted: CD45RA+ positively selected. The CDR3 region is CASSLDPSGRSYEQYF. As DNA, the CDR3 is TGTGCCAGCAGCTTGGACCCCAGCGGGCGCTCCTACGAGCAGTACTTC. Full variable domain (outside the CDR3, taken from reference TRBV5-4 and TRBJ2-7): ETGVTQSPTHLIKTRGQQVTLRCSSQSGHNTVSWYQQALGQGPQFIFQYYREEENGRGNFPPRFSGLQFPNYSSELNVNALELDDSALYLCASSLDPSGRSYEQYFGPGTRLTVT.